This note documents a single T cell receptor (beta chain) sequence. Per germline, CDR1 LNHNV and CDR2 YYDKDF (reference sequence). There are 12 residues in the CDR3. TCRdb reanalyzed the 5' RACE reads and collapses them to one entry per CDR3 protein, without DNA. Its clone listing holds roughly 390,000 distinct CDR3 sequences. This entry comes from a study of T cells expressing NK-cell markers. The sample was blood T cells: a sorted CD56 or NKG2C T cell subset, CD4+ or CD8+ T cells, or bulk PBMC T cells (not recorded which). This clonotype originated in a woman aged 45-65 years in good health. The chain carries TRBV15 and TRBJ2-7; with no DNA, the TCRdb D assignment of TRBD1 cannot be verified. CDR3 amino acids: CATRARGDEQYF.